The TCR beta chain described here comes from a study of blood T cell repertoires in COVID-19. Study information: Samples came from the United States, Italy and Spain, spanning acute and convalescent COVID-19. PBMCs, B-cell-depleted T cells, or T cells provided the cDNA or gDNA that made up the material.

Under the authors' procedure: The authors estimated nucleated cell counts from reference gene primer amplification. The protocol was immunoSEQ multiplex PCR, while the TCRdb copy is restricted to in-frame clones and leaves out a portion. V and J calls and clone size follow that table, whereas D and trimming were derived from the DNA. This table has around 150,000 clones, around 90% appearing once. This CDR3 is 15 amino acids long. Germline CDR1 is KGHSH and CDR2 is LQKENI. The V end was cut by 3 bases, the J end by 0 bases, with 12 bases between. Sequenced material: peripheral blood. V gene TRBV18 combines with J gene TRBJ2-7; weak D call: TRBD2 (7 bases). The TCR was taken from an older woman who had recovered from COVID-19. CDR3 amino acids: CASSPGGGSSYEQYF. The CDR3 DNA is TGTGCCAGCTCACCGGGAGGGGGGAGCTCCTACGAGCAGTACTTC.